This TCR beta chain stems from a study of T-cell reconstitution after alpha-beta-depleted transplantation in children. Trimming at V came to 5 bases and at J to 9 bases, leaving 12 bases not matched to a gene. The CDR3 runs 16 residues. Germline values: CDR1 SGHAT, CDR2 FQNNGV. This sample's TCRbeta library carried unique molecular identifier barcodes. TCRdb processed the PCR reads anew with MiXCR; each CDR3 protein has one entry. The sample shows 350,000 to 400,000 distinct CDR3 sequences, around 20% of them seen only once. This chain joins TRBV11-2 and TRBJ2-1, with 11 bases lining up with TRBD2. This TCR was sampled from a human donor who donated a stem cell graft to a child with acute myeloid leukemia. The sample consisted of PBMCs from the stem cell graft donor, taken from the stem cell graft. CDR3 protein: CASSPLASGRLGEQFF. The CDR3, as DNA: TGTGCCAGCAGCCCTCTAGCTAGCGGGAGGCTCGGTGAGCAGTTCTTC.